This TCR beta chain is from a study of blood T cell repertoires in COVID-19. The wider study: From the United States, Italy and Spain came samples of acute and convalescent COVID-19.

In the authors' methods: Reference gene primer amplification yielded estimated nucleated cell counts. The assay was immunoSEQ multiplex PCR, and TCRdb's table has in-frame clones only and misses some. That table gives V, J and clone size, and the DNA gave D and trimming. Among roughly 220,000 clones listed, approximately 82% were seen once. V lost 5 bases to trimming and J lost 2 bases, with 13 bases between them. CDR1 is MNHEY, CDR2 SVGEGT, per germline. The CDR3 consists of 14 residues. The study assigned cohorts using participant-reported clinical history. The gene calls are TRBV6-2 or TRBV6-3 and TRBJ2-7; TRBD1 is a possible D gene (6 bases). Specimen: PBMCs or T cells enriched from blood (not recorded which). This clonotype originated in a man aged 35-49 years who had recovered from COVID-19. The CDR3 nucleotides read TGTGCCAGCAGTCATGTGACAGGAACCTACGAGCAGTACTTC. Protein sequence: CASSHVTGTYEQYF.